The following is a T cell receptor (beta chain) sequence with its context. The record originates from a study of blood T cell repertoires in COVID-19. As for the study in general: Acute and convalescent COVID-19 specimens originated in the United States, Italy and Spain.

TCRdb's table, derived via immunoSEQ multiplex PCR, lists solely in-frame clones and lacks some. The sample has about 280,000 clones; 70% to 90% are singletons. Recruited during active infection, patients (from Seattle) were subsequently followed longitudinally. The CDR3 sequence is 18 residues long. Germline V gene sequence: CDR1 MGHRA, CDR2 YSYEKL. Losses at the gene ends were 0 bases for V and 7 bases for J; bases not matched to a gene: 7. The specimen was peripheral blood. The gene calls are TRBV4-1 and TRBJ1-6; 12 bases align to TRBD1. The clonotype comes from a woman aged 70 to 79 with COVID-19, enrolled during active disease. In DNA, the CDR3 is TGCGCCAGCAGCCAAGATTACGGGACAGGGGGCCGCAATTCACCCCTCCACTTT. This sequence encodes CASSQDYGTGGRNSPLHF.